This entry lists 17 T cell receptor beta chains sequenced from one sample in a study of blood T cell repertoires in COVID-19. The assay was immunoSEQ multiplex PCR, and TCRdb's table has in-frame clones only and misses some. The sample has approximately 250,000 clones; 65% to 90% are singletons. The sequenced material came from peripheral blood. All receptors derive from a man aged 50 to 60 with COVID-19, enrolled during active disease.

V gene TRBV4-3 combines with J gene TRBJ1-6, with D perhaps TRBD1 (6 bases). The CDR3 spans 17 residues. Germline V lookup: CDR1 LGHNA, CDR2 YSLEER. V was trimmed by 0 bases and J by 10 bases, leaving 19 bases between them. This chain's CDR3 is CASSQDLWQGLESPLHF. CDR3 DNA: TGCGCCAGCAGCCAAGATCTGTGGCAGGGGTTAGAGTCACCCCTCCACTTT.

This clone was seen more than once but under ten times. The CDR3 DNA reads TGTGCCACCAGCTTGTACCGCGGGACTTTTATTAGCACAGATACGCAGTATTTT. It yields the protein CATSLYRGTFISTDTQYF. The chain has TRBV15 and TRBJ2-3; tentative D call: TRBD2 (6 bases). CDR1 and CDR2 from the germline V gene are LNHNV and YYDKDF (reference sequence). V shed 5 bases and J shed 0 bases, with 21 bases lying between them. The CDR3 totals 18 residues.

The genes are TRBV2 and TRBJ1-2; D is unclear. Germline V gives CDR1 SNHLY, CDR2 FYNNEI. V lost 4 bases and J lost 5, with 5 bases in between. The CDR3 is 11 residues long. In nucleotides, the CDR3 is TGTGCCAGCAGTGTGTCTTATGGCTACACCTTC. Translated: CASSVSYGYTF.

The chain links TRBV19 to TRBJ2-2; TRBD1 is a possible D gene (5 bases). V was clipped by 7 bases and J by 2 bases, with 11 bases between them. The germline CDR1 and CDR2 sequences are LNHDA and SQIVND (reference sequence). CDR3 length: 14 amino acids. The CDR3 spells CASTQQGNTGELFF. For the CDR3, the DNA is TGTGCCAGTACCCAGCAGGGAAACACCGGGGAGCTGTTTTTT.

This chain uses TRBV28 with TRBJ2-1; D may be TRBD1 (6 bases). Germline V CDR1 and CDR2: MDHEN, SYDVKM. CDR3 length: 11 residues. V was clipped by 6 bases and J by 16 bases, with 16 bases between them. CDR3 region: CASSNYRVPFF. The CDR3 DNA reads TGTGCCAGCAGCAATTACAGGGTGCCATTCTTC.

V and J are TRBV5-1 and TRBJ2-2; TRBD2 aligns across 14 bases. Trimming took 4 bases from V and 5 from J; bases not matched to a gene: 7. The CDR3 sequence is 17 residues long. The V gene's germline CDR1 is SGHRS and CDR2 YFSETQ. CDR3 bases: TGCGCCAGCAGCGCCACAGGACTAGCGGGGGGAACCGGGGAGCTGTTTTTT. Translating gives CASSATGLAGGTGELFF.

The rearrangement links TRBV7-9 to TRBJ2-1; 7 bases agree with TRBD2. This CDR3 has 13 amino acids. V shed 1 base and J 7 bases; nucleotides not matched to a gene: 1. The V gene's germline CDR1 is SEHNR and CDR2 FQNEAQ (reference sequence). CDR3 loop: CASSLVGGNEQFF. CDR3 coding DNA: TGTGCCAGCAGCTTAGTCGGGGGGAATGAGCAGTTCTTC.

V usage is TRBV18 and J usage is TRBJ2-1, with 8 nucleotides matching TRBD2. The J segment lost 4 bases and the V segment lost 8 bases, leaving 13 bases of the junction unmatched. Germline V gene lookup returns CDR1 KGHSH and CDR2 LQKENI. This CDR3 region has 16 residues. CDR3 protein: CASQRTLAGGYNEQFF. The CDR3 region has the DNA TGTGCCAGCCAAAGGACTCTGGCGGGGGGATACAATGAGCAGTTCTTC. The whole variable domain, filled in from reference TRBV18 and TRBJ2-1, reads NAGVMQNPRHLVRRRGQEARLRCSPMKGHSHVYWYRQLPEEGLKFMVYLQKENIIDESGMPKERFSAEFPKEGPSILRIQQVVRGDSAAYFCASQRTLAGGYNEQFFGPGTRLTVL.

The chain carries TRBV4-3 and TRBJ2-1; a possible D gene is TRBD2 (5 bases). Germline V gene data show CDR1 as LGHNA and CDR2 as YSLEER. The CDR3 is 12 amino acids. V dropped 3 bases and J dropped 13 bases, with 13 bases sitting between them. The CDR3 nucleotides read TGCGCCAGCAGCCATAAACCGGGGTTTCAGTTCTTC. Its translation: CASSHKPGFQFF.

V usage is TRBV5-5 and J usage is TRBJ2-3, with D unresolved. Germline V gene data show CDR1 as SGHKS and CDR2 as YYEKEE (reference sequence). The CDR3 is 15 residues long. V dropped 2 bases and J dropped 2 bases, with 12 bases sitting between them. The CDR3 DNA is TGTGCCAGCAGCTTACTGTATGACAACACAGATACGCAGTATTTT. Amino acids: CASSLLYDNTDTQYF.

This sequence joins TRBV7-2 and TRBJ1-3; D might be TRBD1 (6 bases). The V gene's germline CDR1 is SGHTA and CDR2 FQGNSA. This CDR3 is built from 16 residues. Trimming stripped 4 bases from V and 0 bases from J, with 13 bases between. The DNA of the CDR3 is TGTGCCAGCAGCTCAGACAGGATCCGCTCTGGAAACACCATATATTTT. Protein product: CASSSDRIRSGNTIYF.

V usage is TRBV18 and J usage is TRBJ2-7; the match to TRBD1 covers 7 bases. V lost 3 bases, J lost 3 bases, and 2 bases stayed unmatched. The CDR3 totals 13 residues. CDR1 and CDR2 (germline): KGHSH, LQKENI. The CDR3: CASSPGQRYEQYF. DNA for the CDR3: TGTGCCAGCTCACCGGGACAGCGCTACGAGCAGTACTTC.

The chain couples TRBV19 to TRBJ2-6, with TRBD1 matching 7 bases. In germline, CDR1 is LNHDA, CDR2 SQIVND (reference sequence). The CDR3 has 18 residues. With V trimmed by 1 base and J by 0 bases, 6 bases remained unmatched. CDR3: CASSIGRQGLSGANVLTF. CDR3 DNA: TGTGCCAGTAGTATAGGCAGACAGGGCCTCTCTGGGGCCAACGTCCTGACTTTC.

This clone was seen at least ten times. The chain employs TRBV4-2 and TRBJ1-2, with 7 bases matching TRBD1. The V and J ends lost 2 bases and 7 bases, in that order; junction bases with no gene match: 7. The CDR3 is made up of 14 amino acids. CDR1 and CDR2 (germline): LGHNA, YNFKEQ. CDR3 loop: CASSQRRDSFGYTF. The CDR3 DNA is TGTGCCAGCAGCCAAAGACGGGACAGTTTTGGCTACACCTTC.

The V gene is TRBV24-1, the J gene TRBJ2-3; the D is unclear. The CDR3 spans 14 residues. Trimming took off 5 bases at V and 4 bases at J, with 12 bases between the two ends. Germline V gene data show CDR1 as KGHDR and CDR2 as SFDVKD. The CDR3 sequence is CATSAQWSADTQYF. The CDR3 DNA sequence: TGTGCCACCAGTGCCCAATGGTCGGCAGATACGCAGTATTTT.

The rearrangement links TRBV5-6 to TRBJ1-3; no clear D. The CDR3 spans 13 residues. The ends were cut back, 2 bases at V and 9 bases at J, with 12 bases in the middle. Looked up from germline, CDR1 is SGHDT and CDR2 is YYEEEE. The CDR3 protein is CASSFVWPGTIYF. CDR3 DNA: TGTGCCAGCAGCTTTGTTTGGCCGGGCACCATATATTTT.

The chain carries TRBV30 and TRBJ2-1; TRBD2 matches 8 bases. Losses at the gene ends were 3 bases for V and 0 bases for J; bases not matched to a gene: 13. Germline lookup yields CDR1 GTSNPN and CDR2 SVGIG (reference sequence). The CDR3 is 18 residues long. The CDR3 DNA is TGTGCCTGGAGGCCCCGCACAGCGGGGGTTAGCTCCTACAATGAGCAGTTCTTC. Protein: CAWRPRTAGVSSYNEQFF.